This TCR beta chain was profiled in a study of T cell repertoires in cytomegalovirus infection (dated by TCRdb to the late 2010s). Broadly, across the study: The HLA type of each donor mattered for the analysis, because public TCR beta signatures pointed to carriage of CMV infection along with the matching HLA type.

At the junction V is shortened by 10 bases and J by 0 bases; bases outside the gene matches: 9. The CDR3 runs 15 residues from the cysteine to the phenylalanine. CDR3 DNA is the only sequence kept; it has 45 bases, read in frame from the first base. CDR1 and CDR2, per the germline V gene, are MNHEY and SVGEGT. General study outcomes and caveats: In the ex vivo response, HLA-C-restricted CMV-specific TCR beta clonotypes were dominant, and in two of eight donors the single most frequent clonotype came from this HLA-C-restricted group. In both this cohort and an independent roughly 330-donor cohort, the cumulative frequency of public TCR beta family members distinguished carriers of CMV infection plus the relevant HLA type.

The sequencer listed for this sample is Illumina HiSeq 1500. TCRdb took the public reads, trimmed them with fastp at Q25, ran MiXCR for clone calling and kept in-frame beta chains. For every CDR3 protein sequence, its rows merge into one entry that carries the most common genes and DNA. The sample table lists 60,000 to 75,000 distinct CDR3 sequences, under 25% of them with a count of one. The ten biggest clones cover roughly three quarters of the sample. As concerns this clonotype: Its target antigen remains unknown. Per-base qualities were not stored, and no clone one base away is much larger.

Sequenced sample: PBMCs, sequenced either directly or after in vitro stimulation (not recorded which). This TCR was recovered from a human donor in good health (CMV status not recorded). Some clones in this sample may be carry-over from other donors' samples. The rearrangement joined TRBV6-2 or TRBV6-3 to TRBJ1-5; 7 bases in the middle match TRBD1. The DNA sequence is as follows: TGTGCCACCAAGACAGGGATACTTAGCAATCAGCCCCAGCATTTT. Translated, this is CATKTGILSNQPQHF.